This T cell receptor beta chain comes out of a study of T cell responses to AZD1222 COVID-19 vaccine. Study-level results: Donor demographics were predominantly white British with a female majority; clonal diversity may be underestimated. Baseline seropositivity characterized only six AZD1222 recipients. Regions 160-218 and 743-854 held dominance among vaccine-associated CD4 TCRs, which spanned spike.

Worth noting for this clone: Its matching antigen is unknown.

Here immunoSEQ multiplex PCR was the method, and the copy in TCRdb shows in-frame clones only, minus some. The data show about 110,000 clones, 80% to 95% seen once. The sample was peripheral blood, taken 28 days after the second AZD1222 dose. The receptor comes from an adult who received the AZD1222 COVID-19 vaccine.

In nucleotides, the CDR3 is TGTGCCAGCAGCACCACGGACGGCGGCTCCTACGAGCAGTACTTC. Its protein product is CASSTTDGGSYEQYF. The chain employs TRBV9 and TRBJ2-7, with D uncertain. The germline V gene encodes CDR1 SGDLS and CDR2 YYNGEE. The CDR3 covers 15 residues. Trimming left V 4 bases short and J 0 bases short, with 14 bases between.